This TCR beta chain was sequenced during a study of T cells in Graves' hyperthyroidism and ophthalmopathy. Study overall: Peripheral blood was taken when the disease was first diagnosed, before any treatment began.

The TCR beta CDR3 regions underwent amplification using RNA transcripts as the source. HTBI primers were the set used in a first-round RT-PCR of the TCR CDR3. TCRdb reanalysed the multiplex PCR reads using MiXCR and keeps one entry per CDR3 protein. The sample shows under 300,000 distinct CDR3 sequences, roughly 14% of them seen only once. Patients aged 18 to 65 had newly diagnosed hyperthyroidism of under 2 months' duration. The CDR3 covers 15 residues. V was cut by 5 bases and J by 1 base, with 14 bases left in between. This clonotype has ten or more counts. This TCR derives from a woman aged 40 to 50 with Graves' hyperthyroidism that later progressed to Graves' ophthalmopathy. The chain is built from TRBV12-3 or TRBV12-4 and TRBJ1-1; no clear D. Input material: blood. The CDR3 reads CASSTWPAGNTEAFF. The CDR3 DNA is TGTGCCAGCAGTACCTGGCCGGCGGGGAACACTGAAGCTTTCTTT.